One sample yielded the 7 T cell receptor beta chains listed below, sequenced in a study of beta chain features in type 1 diabetes. Study-wide results and limits: There was a moderate but significant shortening of TCRB CDR3s in all four CD4+ subsets of Type 1 diabetes patients.

Their cognate antigens are unknown. The whole isolated RNA underwent reverse transcription, so sequencing captured expressed TCRB transcripts. Sequencing used immunoSEQ multiplex PCR; TCRdb keeps in-frame clones, though not all of them. In the table there are more than 95,000 clones, over 25% of which are singletons. The sample consisted of central memory CD4+ T cells from blood. These receptor sequences come from a woman aged 18-30 years with type 1 diabetes.

The V and J genes are TRBV6-6 and TRBJ2-1; D unclear. Trimming removed 6 bases at V and 4 bases at J, with 7 bases between. Germline V lookup: CDR1 MNHNY, CDR2 SVGAGI (reference sequence). The CDR3 has 12 amino acids. Written as DNA, the CDR3 is TGTGCCAGCAGCCCTAGGTACAATGAGCAGTTCTTC. Its translation: CASSPRYNEQFF.

The chain is built from TRBV5-1 and TRBJ2-1; TRBD2 agrees at 10 bases. Germline CDR1 is SGHRS and CDR2 is YFSETQ. This CDR3 contains 14 residues. J gave up 10 bases and V 2 bases, and 6 bases lay outside the gene matches. CDR3 in DNA: TGCGCCAGCAGCTTACCGGGACTAGCGTCGGAGCAGTTCTTC. Its translation: CASSLPGLASEQFF.

This clone has only a few counts. The chain combines TRBV7-9 with TRBJ2-1, with D unclear. Trimming stripped 1 base from V and 9 bases from J, with 10 bases between. Germline V gene data show CDR1 as SEHNR and CDR2 as FQNEAQ (reference sequence). This CDR3 has 13 residues. In DNA, the CDR3 is TGTGCCAGCAGCTTAGACTCCAGAGGTGAGCAGTTCTTC. This encodes CASSLDSRGEQFF.

V usage is TRBV30 and J usage is TRBJ2-1; TRBD2 matches at 14 bases. The CDR3 consists of 17 residues. Germline V lookup: CDR1 GTSNPN, CDR2 SVGIG (reference sequence). Losses at the gene ends were 3 bases for V and 14 bases for J; bases not matched to a gene: 18. The DNA for the CDR3 is TGTGCCTGGAGCGCAACGGGGGGCGGACTAGCGGGAGGTTCGGAGTTCTTC. Protein sequence: CAWSATGGGLAGGSEFF.

This clone was picked up a small number of times. The chain employs TRBV27 and TRBJ1-1; a weak D match, TRBD1 (6 bases). V shed 8 bases and J shed 1 base, with 14 bases lying between them. There are 14 residues in the CDR3. CDR1 is MNHEY and CDR2 is SMNVEV in the germline V gene (reference sequence). This chain's CDR3 is CASGLDSRNTEAFF. The CDR3 nucleotides are TGTGCCAGCGGATTGGACAGCAGGAACACTGAAGCTTTCTTT.

The V gene is TRBV7-2, the J gene TRBJ2-2; tentatively, D is TRBD2 (7 bases). In germline, CDR1 is SGHTA, CDR2 FQGNSA. The CDR3 has 16 residues. V was pared by 2 bases and J by 7 bases, with 17 bases between. The CDR3 DNA reads as TGTGCCAGCAGCTTACGAGGGGGAGGGCCGGTCGGGGAGCTGTTTTTT. Its translation: CASSLRGGGPVGELFF.

The CDR3 loop is CASSQDWQGLHGYTF. The CDR3 DNA is TGCGCCAGCAGCCAAGATTGGCAGGGATTGCATGGCTACACCTTC. The chain carries TRBV4-3 and TRBJ1-2, with a tentative D call TRBD1 (5 bases). CDR1 is LGHNA and CDR2 is YSLEER in the germline V gene. V was clipped by 0 bases and J by 6 bases, with 14 bases between them. The CDR3 spans 15 residues.